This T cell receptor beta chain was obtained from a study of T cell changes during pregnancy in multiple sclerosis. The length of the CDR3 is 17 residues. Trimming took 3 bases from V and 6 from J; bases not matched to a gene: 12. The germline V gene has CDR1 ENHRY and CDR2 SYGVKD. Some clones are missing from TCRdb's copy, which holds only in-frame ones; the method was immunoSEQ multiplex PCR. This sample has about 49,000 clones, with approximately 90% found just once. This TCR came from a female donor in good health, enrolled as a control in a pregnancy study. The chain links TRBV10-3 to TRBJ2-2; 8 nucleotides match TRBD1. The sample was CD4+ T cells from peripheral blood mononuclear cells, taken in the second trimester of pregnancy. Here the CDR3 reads CAISDPRTGWWAGELFF. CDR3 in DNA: TGTGCCATCAGTGATCCTCGGACAGGGTGGTGGGCCGGGGAGCTGTTTTTT.